This T cell receptor (beta chain) comes out of a study of memory CD8 T cells in hepatitis C reinfection. Study-wide background: Chronic HCV followed reinfection in a couple of donors who cleared primary infection. Reinfection meant HCV RNA positivity after two negatives ≥60 days apart. Between 3 and 8 weeks after reinfection detection, peak samples were drawn.

Time point meaning: peak reinfection, 3 to 8 weeks after reinfection detection. The sorted cells went straight to TCR sequencing with no prior in vitro expansion. Germline values: CDR1 SGDLS, CDR2 YYNGEE. This CDR3 contains 13 residues. V gave up 7 bases and J gave up 8 bases, with 16 bases separating them. Assay used: immunoSEQ multiplex PCR; TCRdb lists only in-frame clones, some missing. The repertoire includes 35,000 to 50,000 clones, approximately 87% of them detected once, and 0.95% to 1.5% sits in the top ten. This chain uses TRBV9 with TRBJ2-1; maybe TRBD2 (5 bases). Sample: naive CD8+ T cells sorted from blood. This sequence was found in a man between 18 and 35 years old with hepatitis C virus infection. The CDR3 sequence is CASETGYRDEQFF. DNA of the CDR3: TGTGCCAGCGAAACGGGATATCGCGATGAGCAGTTCTTC.